The 9 T cell receptor beta chains below were found in one sample sequenced in a study of T-cell reconstitution after alpha-beta-depleted transplantation in children. For TCRbeta, the library was prepared with unique molecular identifiers. TCRdb recomputed calls from the PCR reads with MiXCR, one row per CDR3 protein. The sample has about 440,000 distinct CDR3 sequences, roughly 43% seen once. Source: PBMCs, taken before TCRalphabeta/CD19-depleted stem cell transplant. The receptors shown here come from a girl aged 2 to 10 with aplastic anemia, due to receive a stem cell transplant.

The chain is built from TRBV20-1 and TRBJ2-7; D not certain. The CDR3 totals 14 residues. V dropped 0 bases and J dropped 2 bases, with 11 bases sitting between them. Per the germline V gene, CDR1 is DFQATT and CDR2 is SNEGSKA (reference sequence). This CDR3 is CSARDLEPPYEQYF. As DNA, the CDR3 is TGCAGTGCTAGAGATCTAGAGCCCCCCTACGAGCAGTACTTC.

The chain recombines TRBV15 with TRBJ2-4; D ambiguous. V lost 0 bases and J 0 bases, leaving 3 bases between the germline ends. The V gene's germline CDR1 is LNHNV and CDR2 YYDKDF (reference sequence). The CDR3 is 14 amino acids. The DNA for the CDR3 is TGTGCCACCAGCAGAGATAGAGCCAAAAACATTCAGTACTTC. It specifies CATSRDRAKNIQYF.

The chain recombines TRBV5-1 with TRBJ1-5; D gene unclear. The CDR3 is made up of 14 amino acids. V lost 0 bases, J lost 4 bases, and 8 bases lay in between. The germline V gene has CDR1 SGHRS and CDR2 YFSETQ. The CDR3 protein is CASSLGQANQPQHF. CDR3 in DNA: TGCGCCAGCAGCTTGGGGCAGGCGAATCAGCCCCAGCATTTT.

This clonotype was counted a few times. This chain joins TRBV4-1 and TRBJ1-2; D not certain. Deletions cut 2 bases from V and 7 bases from J, with 14 bases between. CDR3 length: 14 residues. Germline CDR1 MGHRA, CDR2 YSYEKL. The chain's CDR3 is CASSQTGARSGYTF. The DNA of the CDR3 is TGCGCCAGCAGCCAAACGGGTGCCCGCAGTGGCTACACCTTC.

V is TRBV20-1 and J is TRBJ2-1, with 7 bases fitting TRBD2. Germline V gives CDR1 DFQATT, CDR2 SNEGSKA (reference sequence). V was clipped by 3 bases and J by 5 bases; unmatched bases: 4. This CDR3 has 13 amino acids. CDR3 in amino acids: CSASLAGDNEQFF. The CDR3 DNA follows: TGCAGTGCTAGCTTGGCGGGAGACAATGAGCAGTTCTTC.

The chain links TRBV20-1 to TRBJ2-1, with 10 bases identical to TRBD2. From germline, CDR1 is DFQATT and CDR2 SNEGSKA (reference sequence). Trimming cost V 8 bases and J 4 bases; bases outside gene matches: 5. The CDR3 extends over 13 amino acids. The CDR3 nucleotides are TGCAGTAGCGGGACTAGCGCGTACAATGAGCAGTTCTTC. It is translated as CSSGTSAYNEQFF.

In its sample, this clonotype was seen a few times. The chain recombines TRBV28 with TRBJ1-2; weak D call: TRBD1 (5 bases). Germline CDR1 reads MDHEN; CDR2 reads SYDVKM. This CDR3 contains 15 residues. Trimming pared 6 bases from V and 3 bases from J, leaving 17 bases between. In nucleotides, the CDR3 is TGTGCCAGCAGCCCCAACGTGGGGGGATACTATGGCTACACCTTC. It is translated as CASSPNVGGYYGYTF.

The rearrangement links TRBV12-3 or TRBV12-4 to TRBJ1-5, with D maybe TRBD1 (5 bases). The CDR3 totals 14 residues. V lost 3 bases and J 6 bases, leaving 12 bases between the germline ends. CDR3 residues: CASSFPGAGQPQHF. The CDR3 bases are TGTGCCAGCAGTTTTCCTGGGGCAGGTCAGCCCCAGCATTTT.

The V and J genes are TRBV20-1 and TRBJ2-1, with TRBD2 matching over 11 bases. The CDR3 is made up of 17 amino acids. The germline V gene has CDR1 DFQATT and CDR2 SNEGSKA (reference sequence). The trim removed 3 bases at V and 0 bases at J, leaving 7 bases unmatched. CDR3 coding DNA: TGCAGTGCTAGTCTAGCGGGGGGCTTGAGCTCCTACAATGAGCAGTTCTTC. Its protein is CSASLAGGLSSYNEQFF.